There are a few counts of the clone carrying this TCR beta chain. This entry belongs to a study of blood T cell repertoires in COVID-19. The CDR3 has 18 residues. CDR1 and CDR2 (germline): SGHRS, YFSETQ. V gave up 4 bases and J gave up 3 bases; unmatched junction bases: 7. The data were produced by immunoSEQ multiplex PCR, yet TCRdb's version contains in-frame clones alone and is incomplete. The table includes over 200,000 clones, more than 80% detected once. Sequenced material: PBMCs or T cells enriched from blood (not recorded which). This receptor was taken from a man aged 35 to 55 who had recovered from COVID-19. The gene calls are TRBV5-1 and TRBJ2-2, with 15 bases identical to TRBD2. CDR3 nucleotides: TGCGCCAGCAGCCCTCGGACTAGCGGGAGGGTTGACACCGGGGAGCTGTTTTTT. It translates to CASSPRTSGRVDTGELFF. The entire variable domain, with the rest obtained from reference TRBV5-1 and TRBJ2-2, is as follows: KAGVTQTPRYLIKTRGQQVTLSCSPISGHRSVSWYQQTPGQGLQFLFEYFSETQRNKGNFPGRFSGRQFSNSRSEMNVSTLELGDSALYLCASSPRTSGRVDTGELFFGEGSRLTVL.